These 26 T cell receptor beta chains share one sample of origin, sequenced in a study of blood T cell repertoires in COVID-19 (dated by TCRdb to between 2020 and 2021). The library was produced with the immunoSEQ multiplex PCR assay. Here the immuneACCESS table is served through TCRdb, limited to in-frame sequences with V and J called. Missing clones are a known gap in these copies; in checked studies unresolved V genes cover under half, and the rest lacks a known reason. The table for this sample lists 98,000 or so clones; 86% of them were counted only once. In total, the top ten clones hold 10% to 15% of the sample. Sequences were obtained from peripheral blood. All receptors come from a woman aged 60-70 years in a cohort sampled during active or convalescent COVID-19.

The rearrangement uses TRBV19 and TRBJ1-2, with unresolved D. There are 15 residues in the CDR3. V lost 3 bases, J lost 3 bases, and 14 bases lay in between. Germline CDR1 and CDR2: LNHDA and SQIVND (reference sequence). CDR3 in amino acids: CASSISTPRDYGYTF. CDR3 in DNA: TGTGCCAGTAGTATCTCGACACCGCGGGACTATGGCTACACCTTC. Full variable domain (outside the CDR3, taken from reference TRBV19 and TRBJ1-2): DGGITQSPKYLFRKEGQNVTLSCEQNLNHDAMYWYRQDPGQGLRLIYYSQIVNDFQKGDIAEGYSVSREKKESFPLTVTSAQKNPTAFYLCASSISTPRDYGYTFGSGTRLTVV.

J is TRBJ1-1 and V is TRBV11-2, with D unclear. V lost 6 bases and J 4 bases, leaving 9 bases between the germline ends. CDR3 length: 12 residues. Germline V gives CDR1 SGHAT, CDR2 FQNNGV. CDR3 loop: CASRSSVTEAFF. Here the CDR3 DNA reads TGTGCCAGCAGAAGCTCGGTCACTGAAGCTTTCTTT.

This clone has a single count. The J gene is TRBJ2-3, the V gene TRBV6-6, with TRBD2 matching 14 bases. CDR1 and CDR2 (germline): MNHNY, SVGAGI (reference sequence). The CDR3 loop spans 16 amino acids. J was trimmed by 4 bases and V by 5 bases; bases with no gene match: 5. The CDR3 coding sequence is TGTGCCAGCAGTATCGGACTAGCGGGAGGAGCAGATACGCAGTATTTT. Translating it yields CASSIGLAGGADTQYF.

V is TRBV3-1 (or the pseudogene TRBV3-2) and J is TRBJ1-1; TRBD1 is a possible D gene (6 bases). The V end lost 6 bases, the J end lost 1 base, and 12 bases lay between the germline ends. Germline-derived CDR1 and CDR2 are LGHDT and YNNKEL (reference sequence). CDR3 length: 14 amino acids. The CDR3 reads CASSPWTENTEAFF. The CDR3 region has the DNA TGTGCCAGCAGTCCCTGGACAGAGAACACTGAAGCTTTCTTT.

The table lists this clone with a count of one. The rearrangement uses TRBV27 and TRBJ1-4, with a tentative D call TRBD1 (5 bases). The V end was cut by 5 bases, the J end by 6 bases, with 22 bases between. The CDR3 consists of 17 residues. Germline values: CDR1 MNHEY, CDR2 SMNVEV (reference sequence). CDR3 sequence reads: CASSPSKRGVAYEKLFF. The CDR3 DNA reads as TGTGCCAGCAGTCCCTCCAAGCGGGGGGTCGCGTATGAAAAACTGTTTTTT.

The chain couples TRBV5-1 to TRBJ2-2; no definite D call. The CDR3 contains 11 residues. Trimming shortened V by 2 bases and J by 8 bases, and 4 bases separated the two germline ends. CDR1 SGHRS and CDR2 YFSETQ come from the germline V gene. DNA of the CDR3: TGCGCCAGCAGCTTCCCTGGGGAGCTGTTTTTT. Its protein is CASSFPGELFF.

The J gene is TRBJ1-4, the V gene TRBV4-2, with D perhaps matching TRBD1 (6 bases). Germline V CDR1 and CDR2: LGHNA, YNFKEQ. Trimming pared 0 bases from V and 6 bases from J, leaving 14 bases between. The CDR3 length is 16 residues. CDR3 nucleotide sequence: TGTGCCAGCAGCCAAGATAGGGGGACGGGCTATGAAAAACTGTTTTTT. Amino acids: CASSQDRGTGYEKLFF.

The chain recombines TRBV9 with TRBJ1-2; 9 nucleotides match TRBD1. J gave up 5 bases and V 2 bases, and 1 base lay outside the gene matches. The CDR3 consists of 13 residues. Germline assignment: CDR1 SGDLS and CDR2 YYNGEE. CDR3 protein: CASSVGTGYGYTF. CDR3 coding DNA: TGTGCCAGCAGCGTTGGGACAGGGTATGGCTACACCTTC.

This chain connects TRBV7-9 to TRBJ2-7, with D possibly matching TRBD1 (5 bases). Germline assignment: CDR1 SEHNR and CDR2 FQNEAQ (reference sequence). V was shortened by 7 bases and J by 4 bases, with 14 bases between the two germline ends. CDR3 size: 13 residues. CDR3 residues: CASNSDNLYEQYF. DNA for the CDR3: TGTGCCAGCAACTCGGACAACCTATACGAGCAGTACTTC. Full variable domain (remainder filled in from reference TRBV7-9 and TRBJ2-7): DTGVSQNPRHKITKRGQNVTFRCDPISEHNRLYWYRQTLGQGPEFLTYFQNEAQLEKSRLLSDRFSAERPKGSFSTLEIQRTEQGDSAMYLCASNSDNLYEQYFGPGTRLTVT.

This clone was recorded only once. CDR3 sequence: CASSITPGQGASGNTIYF. DNA for the CDR3: TGTGCCAGTAGTATAACCCCGGGACAGGGGGCGAGTGGAAACACCATATATTTT. The chain links TRBV19 to TRBJ1-3; 12 bases fit TRBD1. Germline V CDR1 and CDR2: LNHDA, SQIVND (reference sequence). After removal of 2 bases from V and 3 bases from J, the junction contained 8 bases not matched to a gene. CDR3 length: 18 amino acids.

DNA of the CDR3: TGTGCCAGCAGCTTCGGAGGGCTAGTGGAGGGGGCAACCGGGGAGCTGTTTTTT. Translating it yields CASSFGGLVEGATGELFF. The chain carries TRBV13 and TRBJ2-2; tentatively, D is TRBD1 (7 bases). The V gene's germline CDR1 is PRHDT and CDR2 FYEKMQ (reference sequence). This CDR3 is built from 18 residues. V was cut by 3 bases and J by 5 bases, with 22 bases left in between.

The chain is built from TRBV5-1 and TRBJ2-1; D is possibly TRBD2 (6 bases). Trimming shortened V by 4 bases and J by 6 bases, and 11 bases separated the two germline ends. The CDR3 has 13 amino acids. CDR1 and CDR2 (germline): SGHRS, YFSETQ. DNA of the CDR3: TGCGCCAGCAGCACCATTAGCGGCAATGAGCAGTTCTTC. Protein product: CASSTISGNEQFF.

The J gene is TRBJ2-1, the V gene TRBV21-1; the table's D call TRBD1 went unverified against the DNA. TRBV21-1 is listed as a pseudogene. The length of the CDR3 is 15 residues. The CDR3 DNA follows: TGTGCCAGCACCTATATTCTTCACAGGGGGAATGAGCAGTTCTTC. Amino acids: CASTYILHRGNEQFF.

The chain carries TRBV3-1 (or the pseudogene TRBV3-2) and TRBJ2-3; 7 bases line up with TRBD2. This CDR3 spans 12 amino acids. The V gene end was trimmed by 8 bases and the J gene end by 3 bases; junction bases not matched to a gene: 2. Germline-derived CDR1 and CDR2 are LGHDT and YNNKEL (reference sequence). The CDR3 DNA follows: TGTGCCAGCGGGGGGGGAACAGATACGCAGTATTTT. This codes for CASGGGTDTQYF.

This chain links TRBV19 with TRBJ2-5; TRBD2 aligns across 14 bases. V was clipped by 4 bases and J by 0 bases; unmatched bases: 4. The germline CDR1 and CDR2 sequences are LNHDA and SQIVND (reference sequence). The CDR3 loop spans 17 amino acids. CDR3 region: CASSTGTSGGYQETQYF. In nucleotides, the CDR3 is TGTGCCAGTAGTACCGGGACTAGCGGGGGTTACCAAGAGACCCAGTACTTC.

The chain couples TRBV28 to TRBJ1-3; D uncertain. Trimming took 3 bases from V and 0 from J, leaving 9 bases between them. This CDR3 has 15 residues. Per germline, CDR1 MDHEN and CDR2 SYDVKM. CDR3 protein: CASSLPSGSGNTIYF. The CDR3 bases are TGTGCCAGCAGTTTGCCCTCGGGCTCTGGAAACACCATATATTTT.

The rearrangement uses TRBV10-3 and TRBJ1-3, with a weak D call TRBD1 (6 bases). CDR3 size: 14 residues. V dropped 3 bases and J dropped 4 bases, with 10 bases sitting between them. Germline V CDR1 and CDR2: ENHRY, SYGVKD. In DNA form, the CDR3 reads TGTGCCATCAGTGACGGCAGGGGAGGAAACACCATATATTTT. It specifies CAISDGRGGNTIYF.

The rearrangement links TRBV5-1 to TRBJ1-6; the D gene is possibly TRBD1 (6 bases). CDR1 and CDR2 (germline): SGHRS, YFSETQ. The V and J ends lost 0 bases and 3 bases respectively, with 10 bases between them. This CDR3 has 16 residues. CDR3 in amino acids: CASSLAGTNYNSPLHF. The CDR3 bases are TGCGCCAGCAGCTTGGCCGGGACAAACTATAATTCACCCCTCCACTTT.

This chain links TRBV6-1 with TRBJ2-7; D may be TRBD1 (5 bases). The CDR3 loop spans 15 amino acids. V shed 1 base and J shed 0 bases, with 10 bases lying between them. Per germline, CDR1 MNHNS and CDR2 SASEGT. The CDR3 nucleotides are TGTGCCAGCAGTGAAGAGTTCAGGGCCTCCTACGAGCAGTACTTC. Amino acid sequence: CASSEEFRASYEQYF.

The CDR3 DNA reads as TGTGCCAGCAGCCATGGACTGCTGGGAGAGACCCAGTACTTC. This sequence encodes CASSHGLLGETQYF. V and J are TRBV28 and TRBJ2-5; a weak D match, TRBD2 (5 bases). The V and J ends lost 6 bases and 4 bases respectively, with 15 bases between them. Germline CDR1 MDHEN, CDR2 SYDVKM. This CDR3 is built from 14 residues.

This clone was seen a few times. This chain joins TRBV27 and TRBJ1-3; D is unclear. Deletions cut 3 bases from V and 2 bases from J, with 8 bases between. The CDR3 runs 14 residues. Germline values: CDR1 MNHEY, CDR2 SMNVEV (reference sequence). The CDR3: CASSLSLPGNTIYF. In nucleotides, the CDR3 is TGTGCCAGCAGTTTGAGCCTCCCTGGAAACACCATATATTTT.

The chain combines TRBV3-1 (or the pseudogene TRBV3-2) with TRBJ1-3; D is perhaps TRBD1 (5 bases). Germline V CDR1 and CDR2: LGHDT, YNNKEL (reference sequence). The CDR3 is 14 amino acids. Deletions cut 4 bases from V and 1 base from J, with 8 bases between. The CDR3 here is CASSPTDSGNTIYF. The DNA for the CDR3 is TGTGCCAGCAGCCCGACAGATTCTGGAAACACCATATATTTT.

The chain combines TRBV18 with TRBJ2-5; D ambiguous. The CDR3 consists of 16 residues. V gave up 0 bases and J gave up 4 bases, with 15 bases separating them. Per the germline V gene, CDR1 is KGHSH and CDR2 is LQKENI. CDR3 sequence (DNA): TGTGCCAGCTCACCACCTGGTACGCAGAGGCGAGAGACCCAGTACTTC. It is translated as CASSPPGTQRRETQYF.

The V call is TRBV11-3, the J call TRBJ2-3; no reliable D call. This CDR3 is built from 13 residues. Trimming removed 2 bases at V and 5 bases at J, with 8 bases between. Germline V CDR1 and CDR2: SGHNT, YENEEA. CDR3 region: CASSLRFRDTQYF. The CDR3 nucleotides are TGTGCCAGCAGCTTACGGTTCCGAGATACGCAGTATTTT.

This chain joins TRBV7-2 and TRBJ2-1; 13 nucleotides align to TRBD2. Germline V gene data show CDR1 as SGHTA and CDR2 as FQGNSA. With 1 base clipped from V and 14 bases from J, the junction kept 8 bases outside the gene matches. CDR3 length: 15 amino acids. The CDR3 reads CASSLGWTSGGREFF. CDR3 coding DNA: TGTGCCAGCAGCTTAGGATGGACTAGCGGGGGCAGGGAGTTCTTC.

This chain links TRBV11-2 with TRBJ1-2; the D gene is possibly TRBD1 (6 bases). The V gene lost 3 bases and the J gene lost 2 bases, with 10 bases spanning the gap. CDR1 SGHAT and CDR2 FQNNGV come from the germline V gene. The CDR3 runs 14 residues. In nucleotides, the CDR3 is TGTGCCAGCAGCTTTCAGGGGACAAACTATGGCTACACCTTC. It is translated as CASSFQGTNYGYTF. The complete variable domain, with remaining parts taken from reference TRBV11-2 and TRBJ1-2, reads EAGVAQSPRYKIIEKRQSVAFWCNPISGHATLYWYQQILGQGPKLLIQFQNNGVVDDSQLPKDRFSAERLKGVDSTLKIQPAKLEDSAVYLCASSFQGTNYGYTFGSGTRLTVV.